Reported below is one TCR beta chain. What it recognizes is unknown. PCR amplification relied on 60 Vbeta primers (plus 13 Jbeta primers). Generated by immunoSEQ multiplex PCR, the TCRdb table keeps only in-frame clones and is missing some. This table holds approximately 180,000 clones, around 86% found once. This record comes from a study of cytomegalovirus exposure and HLA in healthy donors. General observations from the study: The authors confirmed in vitro that a few CMV-associated chains were specific for CMV antigens. In an earlier analysis, most TCR beta V segments were productive about 87% or about 30% of the time. Analysis was carried out at a later point, and it linked a missense DCLRE1C variant to TCR beta V- and J-gene trimming.

From germline, CDR1 is SNHLY and CDR2 FYNNEI. The CDR3 is 14 amino acids. Trimming removed 7 bases from V and 0 bases from J, with 12 bases in between. V is TRBV2 and J is TRBJ1-1; the D gene is possibly TRBD1 (6 bases). The receptor comes from a woman between 18 and 29 years old in good health and CMV-seronegative. The sequencing input was PBMCs. The CDR3 region has the DNA TGTGCCAGCAAACAGGGCAACATGAACACTGAAGCTTTCTTT. Its protein is CASKQGNMNTEAFF.